These 14 T cell receptor beta chains were all obtained from the same sample, sequenced in a study of beta chain features in type 1 diabetes. cDNA synthesis used the whole RNA isolate, giving expressed TCRB sequences. Measured with immunoSEQ multiplex PCR; TCRdb has only the in-frame clones, and not every one. Of 600,000 to 650,000 clones listed, around 15% are singletons. The sequenced material came from naive CD4+ T cells from blood. These receptors were obtained from a young man in good health.

There are a few counts of this clone. This sequence joins TRBV6-5 and TRBJ1-2, with 9 bases matching TRBD1. Germline-derived CDR1 and CDR2 are MNHEY and SVGAGI. The CDR3 loop spans 14 amino acids. Germline trimming cut 6 bases from V and 7 bases from J; bases unmatched to any gene: 9. CDR3 DNA: TGTGCCAGCAGGGGCACAGGGGGCGCGGGTGGCTACACCTTC. It yields the protein CASRGTGGAGGYTF.

The chain links TRBV7-2 to TRBJ1-1; TRBD1 matches at 11 bases. There are 14 residues in the CDR3. Unmatched junction bases numbered 3, after V lost 5 bases and J lost 4 bases. Germline V CDR1 and CDR2: SGHTA, FQGNSA. DNA of the CDR3: TGTGCCAGCAGCACGGACAGGGGGCGCACTGAAGCTTTCTTT. Translation gives CASSTDRGRTEAFF.

In this sample, this clone turned up a few times. The chain has TRBV29-1 and TRBJ1-4; D uncertain. The V gene lost 4 bases and the J gene lost 7 bases, with 16 bases spanning the gap. The CDR3 runs to 14 residues. Germline V gene lookup returns CDR1 SQVTM and CDR2 ANQGSEA. The CDR3 sequence: CSVASAGIFEKLFF. The CDR3 nucleotides read TGCAGCGTTGCGTCGGCGGGCATTTTTGAAAAACTGTTTTTT.

This clone was detected only a few times. This sequence joins TRBV7-9 and TRBJ2-7; 14 bases fit TRBD2. The CDR3 consists of 16 residues. J gave up 5 bases and V 4 bases, and 7 bases lay outside the gene matches. From germline, CDR1 is SEHNR and CDR2 FQNEAQ (reference sequence). This CDR3 reads CASSSGLAGGIHEQYF. CDR3 nucleotides: TGTGCCAGCAGCTCCGGACTAGCGGGAGGTATCCACGAGCAGTACTTC.

This chain connects TRBV10-3 to TRBJ2-5; 14 nucleotides line up with TRBD2. Germline assignment: CDR1 ENHRY and CDR2 SYGVKD. This CDR3 has 16 amino acids. The J segment lost 1 base and the V segment lost 4 bases, leaving 2 bases of the junction unmatched. The CDR3 loop is CAISVGTSGGQETQYF. CDR3 in DNA: TGTGCCATCAGTGTAGGGACTAGCGGGGGCCAAGAGACCCAGTACTTC.

The chain combines TRBV25-1 with TRBJ1-3; 7 bases are shared with TRBD1. V trimming: 4 bases; J trimming: 2 bases; junction bases outside the gene matches: 2. CDR3 length: 14 amino acids. Germline V CDR1 and CDR2: MGHDK, SYGVNS. CDR3 nucleotides: TGTGCCAGCAGTGGGCAGGGGGCTGGAAACACCATATATTTT. Translated, it gives CASSGQGAGNTIYF.

The V and J genes are TRBV2 and TRBJ2-5, with D possibly being TRBD2 (5 bases). CDR3 length: 12 amino acids. CDR1 and CDR2 from the germline V gene are SNHLY and FYNNEI. The V end lost 7 bases, the J end lost 0 bases, and 6 bases lay between the germline ends. CDR3 loop: CASKEDQETQYF. The CDR3 DNA sequence: TGTGCCAGCAAGGAGGACCAAGAGACCCAGTACTTC.

This chain connects TRBV28 to TRBJ2-3, with 7 positions matching TRBD1. Trimming removed 7 bases from V and 0 bases from J; junction bases left unmatched: 4. The CDR3 contains 14 residues. Germline-derived CDR1 and CDR2 are MDHEN and SYDVKM. The CDR3 protein is CASIKGASTDTQYF. In DNA, the CDR3 is TGTGCCAGCATCAAGGGGGCTAGCACAGATACGCAGTATTTT.

The chain couples TRBV4-1 to TRBJ2-2; D is perhaps TRBD2 (5 bases). The V gene lost 8 bases and the J gene lost 6 bases, with 13 bases spanning the gap. In germline, CDR1 is MGHRA, CDR2 YSYEKL. This CDR3 spans 13 amino acids. In DNA, the CDR3 is TGCGCCAGCTCCTGGGAGTCGCCCGGGGAGCTGTTTTTT. This encodes CASSWESPGELFF.

There are a few counts of this clone. The chain carries TRBV7-2 and TRBJ1-4, with TRBD1 identical over 7 bases. Germline CDR1 reads SGHTA; CDR2 reads FQGNSA. The CDR3 totals 15 residues. The V segment lost 2 bases and the J segment 8 bases; nucleotides outside the gene matches: 8. The CDR3 spells CASSLREGAREKLFF. For the CDR3, the DNA is TGTGCCAGCAGCTTAAGGGAGGGGGCGCGGGAAAAACTGTTTTTT. Filled out from reference TRBV7-2 and TRBJ1-4, the complete variable domain reads GAGVSQSPSNKVTEKGKDVELRCDPISGHTALYWYRQSLGQGLEFLIYFQGNSAPDKSGLPSDRFSAERTGGSVSTLTIQRTQQEDSAVYLCASSLREGAREKLFFGSGTQLSVL.

As DNA, the CDR3 is TGTGCCACAGGAATACATGAAAAACTGTTTTTT. Its translation: CATGIHEKLFF. The V call is TRBV7-9, the J call TRBJ1-4, with D uncertain. Germline CDR1 is SEHNR and CDR2 is FQNEAQ (reference sequence). Trimming pared 10 bases from V and 6 bases from J, leaving 9 bases between. CDR3 length: 11 residues.

This clone came up a few times. The DNA for the CDR3 is TGTGCCAGCAGCTTGAGGATCTACGAGCAGTACTTC. It encodes CASSLRIYEQYF. The chain couples TRBV7-2 to TRBJ2-7; no reliable D call. Looked up from germline, CDR1 is SGHTA and CDR2 is FQGNSA. This CDR3 has 12 residues. Trimming left V 3 bases short and J 3 bases short, with 6 bases between.

V is TRBV2 and J is TRBJ2-3, with D uncertain. Trimming stripped 5 bases from V and 7 bases from J, with 7 bases between. The CDR3 runs 11 residues. The germline V gene encodes CDR1 SNHLY and CDR2 FYNNEI. The CDR3 DNA reads TGTGCCAGCAGTTACCAATATACGCAGTATTTT. Encoded protein: CASSYQYTQYF.

V gene TRBV27 combines with J gene TRBJ2-7; possibly TRBD1 for D (5 bases). CDR1 is MNHEY and CDR2 is SMNVEV in the germline V gene (reference sequence). The germline V and J ends were trimmed by 4 bases and 2 bases, with 12 bases remaining between them. The CDR3 spans 14 residues. The CDR3 sequence is CASSYLDSPYEQYF. The CDR3, as DNA: TGTGCCAGCAGTTACCTCGACAGTCCCTACGAGCAGTACTTC.